This note documents a single T cell receptor (beta chain) sequence. What it binds is unknown. This sample was included in a study of circulating tumor DNA in untreated peripheral T-cell lymphoma. The CDR3 covers 13 residues. Per germline, CDR1 MDHEN and CDR2 SYDVKM. TCRdb's copy holds only in-frame clones and misses some; the assay was immunoSEQ multiplex PCR. The data hold about 2,500 clones, with approximately 78% observed a single time. Notes on the study in general: Tumor-specific clonotypes: identified in more than 75% of patients, approximately 85% of baseline tissues.

Tumor tissue was collected at baseline, before treatment began. The TCR sequence derives from a human donor with peripheral T-cell lymphoma. The chain is built from TRBV28 and TRBJ2-6; D gene uncertain. Sequencing was done on a sample of tumor tissue. The CDR3, as DNA: TGTGCGGATAAGGAACGGGGGGCCAACGTCCTGACTTTC. This translates into CADKERGANVLTF. Filled out from reference TRBV28 and TRBJ2-6, the complete variable domain reads DVKVTQSSRYLVKRTGEKVFLECVQDMDHENMFWYRQDPGLGLRLIYFSYDVKMKEKGDIPEGYSVSREKKERFSLILESASTNQTSMYLCADKERGANVLTFGAGSRLTVL.